The clone carrying this T cell receptor beta chain was found a few times. Its antigen remains unidentified. This entry belongs to a study of CD8+ T cells in alopecia areata. Study-wide results and caveats: Links between baseline CD8+ expansion and response need larger treated cohorts.

In each case, RNA was isolated and then reverse transcribed into cDNA as the sequencing template. The assay was immunoSEQ multiplex PCR, and TCRdb's table has in-frame clones only and misses some. In the table there are approximately 200,000 clones, 45% to 75% of which are singletons. Treatment: oral pan-JAK inhibitor, 5-10 mg twice daily. This clonotype was obtained from a human donor with alopecia areata. The sequences come from CD4+ T cells sorted from blood, collected at week 4, from a patient treated with tofacitinib.

CDR3 sequence reads: CASSQDGVGQETQYF. The DNA of the CDR3 is TGCGCCAGCAGCCAAGATGGAGTAGGACAAGAGACCCAGTACTTC. V gene TRBV4-1 combines with J gene TRBJ2-5, with no clear D. Trimming left V 0 bases short and J 2 bases short, with 10 bases between. Germline CDR1 is MGHRA and CDR2 is YSYEKL. The CDR3 loop spans 15 amino acids.